The 30 T cell receptor beta chains reported below all come from one sample, sequenced in a study of OX40 agonist ivuxolimab in advanced cancers. Clones were sequenced by immunoSEQ multiplex PCR, and TCRdb holds only the in-frame ones, with some missing. The sample includes more than 85,000 clones, around 83% seen only once; the top ten take about 1.5%. The source was CD4+ or CD8+ T cells sorted from blood, collected in a trial of the OX40 agonist ivuxolimab. Source of these receptors: an adult with an advanced solid tumor such as melanoma, head and neck, liver or kidney cancer.

This clone was picked up one time. The chain uses TRBV7-2 and TRBJ1-5; no firm D call. The V gene lost 1 base and the J gene lost 0 bases, with 13 bases spanning the gap. This CDR3 has 17 amino acids. CDR1 is SGHTA and CDR2 is FQGNSA in the germline V gene. This CDR3 reads CASSLVTGPTSNQPQHF. The DNA of the CDR3 is TGTGCCAGCAGCTTAGTCACCGGACCGACTAGCAATCAGCCCCAGCATTTT.

The rearrangement links TRBV6-4 to TRBJ2-2; D gene uncertain. With 4 bases removed from V and 1 base from J, the gap between germline ends came to 7 bases. The CDR3 is made up of 14 amino acids. Germline loops: CDR1 MRHNA, CDR2 SNTAGT. CDR3 nucleotides: TGTGCCAGCAGTGCGCTCGGGAACACCGGGGAGCTGTTTTTT. Translating it yields CASSALGNTGELFF.

This chain joins TRBV18 and TRBJ1-5; 9 nucleotides align to TRBD1. Unmatched junction bases numbered 7, after V lost 6 bases and J lost 4 bases. This CDR3 region has 15 residues. CDR1 and CDR2 (germline): KGHSH, LQKENI. In DNA form, the CDR3 reads TGTGCCAGCTCGCCAGGGACAGGGCGAAATCAGCCCCAGCATTTT. Translation: CASSPGTGRNQPQHF.

This clone was picked up a small number of times. The chain has TRBV30 and TRBJ2-1; possibly TRBD1 for D (5 bases). V was cut by 3 bases and J by 0 bases, with 18 bases left in between. Germline assignment: CDR1 GTSNPN and CDR2 SVGIG (reference sequence). This CDR3 region has 17 residues. As DNA, the CDR3 is TGTGCCTGGAGCACAATGAGAAGGGGTAGCTCCTACAATGAGCAGTTCTTC. The encoded protein is CAWSTMRRGSSYNEQFF.

The V gene is TRBV4-3, the J gene TRBJ1-1; D unclear. This CDR3 has 14 amino acids. V was cut by 0 bases and J by 4 bases, with 9 bases left in between. CDR1 is LGHNA, CDR2 YSLEER, per germline. CDR3: CASSQEGRSTEAFF. As DNA, the CDR3 is TGCGCCAGCAGCCAAGAAGGCAGGAGCACTGAAGCTTTCTTT.

A single count supports this clone. The CDR3 sequence is CASSLGPRGANYGYTF. Written as DNA, the CDR3 is TGTGCCAGCAGTTTGGGCCCCAGGGGAGCTAACTATGGCTACACCTTC. The chain joins TRBV28 to TRBJ1-2, with D possibly being TRBD1 (6 bases). CDR1 MDHEN and CDR2 SYDVKM come from the germline V gene. V lost 3 bases and J 0 bases, leaving 14 bases between the germline ends. This CDR3 has 16 amino acids.

J is TRBJ1-1 and V is TRBV6-1; 7 bases map to TRBD1. Germline CDR1 reads MNHNS; CDR2 reads SASEGT. CDR3 size: 15 residues. V lost 7 bases and J lost 0; bases outside the gene matches: 8. The CDR3 loop reads CASTLGGGLNTEAFF. The CDR3 bases are TGTGCCAGCACCCTAGGAGGGGGCCTGAACACTGAAGCTTTCTTT.

The rearrangement joins TRBV7-2 to TRBJ2-5; tentatively, D is TRBD1 or TRBD2 (5 bases each). Germline CDR1 reads SGHTA; CDR2 reads FQGNSA. The CDR3 has 13 residues. V dropped 5 bases and J dropped 3 bases, with 10 bases sitting between them. Here the CDR3 DNA reads TGTGCCAGCAGCGTTGGGACCAAAGAGACCCAGTACTTC. Residues: CASSVGTKETQYF.

The V and J genes are TRBV6-5 and TRBJ2-7, with unresolved D. This CDR3 is built from 10 residues. V was trimmed by 10 bases and J by 3 bases, leaving 7 bases between them. Per germline, CDR1 MNHEY and CDR2 SVGAGI. The CDR3: CAILFYEQYF. Here the CDR3 DNA reads TGTGCCATCCTATTCTACGAGCAGTACTTC.

The chain uses TRBV19 and TRBJ1-5; D is uncertain. Looked up from germline, CDR1 is LNHDA and CDR2 is SQIVND (reference sequence). The CDR3 contains 13 residues. V was trimmed by 3 bases and J by 13 bases, leaving 16 bases between them. The CDR3 bases are TGTGCCAGTAGTATTCGGTTCGGTTACTTACAGCATTTT. It encodes CASSIRFGYLQHF. Combining the CDR3 with reference TRBV19 and TRBJ1-5 gives the whole variable domain DGGITQSPKYLFRKEGQNVTLSCEQNLNHDAMYWYRQDPGQGLRLIYYSQIVNDFQKGDIAEGYSVSREKKESFPLTVTSAQKNPTAFYLCASSIRFGYLQHFGDGTRLSIL.

The CDR3 loop is CASSLGQNTGELFF. The CDR3 DNA follows: TGTGCCAGCAGCCTTGGTCAAAACACCGGGGAGCTGTTTTTT. The J gene is TRBJ2-2, the V gene TRBV6-4; no clear D. The CDR3 totals 14 residues. The ends were cut back, 6 bases at V and 2 bases at J, with 10 bases in the middle. Germline V gives CDR1 MRHNA, CDR2 SNTAGT.

The V and J genes are TRBV30 and TRBJ2-7, with a possible D match to TRBD1 (6 bases). Per the germline V gene, CDR1 is GTSNPN and CDR2 is SVGIG (reference sequence). Deletions cut 8 bases from V and 3 bases from J, with 11 bases between. The CDR3 has 11 residues. This CDR3 is CATGTFYEQYF. The CDR3 nucleotides read TGTGCCACAGGGACATTCTACGAGCAGTACTTC. Supplemented by reference TRBV30 and TRBJ2-7, the full variable domain reads SQTIHQWPATLVQPVGSPLSLECTVEGTSNPNLYWYRQAAGRGLQLLFYSVGIGQISSEVPQNLSASRPQDRQFILSSKKLLLSDSGFYLCATGTFYEQYFGPGTRLTVT.

This rearrangement joins TRBV5-1 to TRBJ2-7; tentative D call: TRBD1 (6 bases). The CDR3 has 14 residues. Between the trimmed V and J ends, which lost 4 bases and 4 bases, there was a span of 15 bases. The germline gives CDR1 SGHRS, CDR2 YFSETQ. CDR3 sequence: CASSPGAGYYEQYF. Written as DNA, the CDR3 is TGCGCCAGCAGCCCAGGGGCAGGTTATTACGAGCAGTACTTC.

The chain has TRBV28 and TRBJ1-2, with D unclear. Germline V lookup: CDR1 MDHEN, CDR2 SYDVKM. The CDR3 runs 19 residues. V was clipped by 1 base and J by 4 bases, with 25 bases between them. This chain's CDR3 is CASSLSGPSTLRAGYGYTF. CDR3 bases: TGTGCCAGCAGTTTATCTGGACCGTCTACTCTAAGGGCTGGCTATGGCTACACCTTC.

J is TRBJ1-1 and V is TRBV6-6; D gene unclear. The germline CDR1 and CDR2 sequences are MNHNY and SVGAGI (reference sequence). Trimming pared 4 bases from V and 7 bases from J, leaving 7 bases between. CDR3 size: 11 residues. The CDR3 sequence: CASSLGFEAFF. The CDR3 DNA reads TGTGCCAGCAGTTTAGGCTTTGAAGCTTTCTTT.

The table lists this clone with a count of one. The chain is built from TRBV9 and TRBJ2-3, with 14 bases lining up with TRBD2. Trimming took 3 bases from V and 7 from J; bases not matched to a gene: 4. The CDR3 sequence is 15 residues long. Germline values: CDR1 SGDLS, CDR2 YYNGEE. The chain's CDR3 is CASSGRTSGGYTQYF. CDR3 DNA sequence: TGTGCCAGCAGCGGACGGACTAGCGGGGGGTATACGCAGTATTTT.

In nucleotides, the CDR3 is TGTGCCAGCAGCTTAAAGGGAGGCAAGTTAGATACGCAGTATTTT. As protein: CASSLKGGKLDTQYF. The chain combines TRBV7-2 with TRBJ2-3; maybe TRBD2 (6 bases). The CDR3 runs 15 residues. Between the trimmed V and J ends, which lost 2 bases and 5 bases, there was a span of 14 bases. In germline, CDR1 is SGHTA, CDR2 FQGNSA.

The V gene is TRBV6-5, the J gene TRBJ2-1, with 9 bases that match TRBD2. There are 15 residues in the CDR3. V shed 8 bases and J 7 bases; nucleotides not matched to a gene: 12. The germline gives CDR1 MNHEY, CDR2 SVGAGI. The CDR3 here is CASRTGAGGRNEQFF. The CDR3 coding sequence is TGTGCCAGCCGAACCGGAGCGGGAGGAAGGAATGAGCAGTTCTTC.

The CDR3 coding sequence is TGTGCCACCGACCCCGCAGGGAAAGAAGATACGCAGTATTTT. Translation: CATDPAGKEDTQYF. V usage is TRBV19 and J usage is TRBJ2-3; tentatively, D is TRBD1 (5 bases). This CDR3 comprises 14 residues. Germline V CDR1 and CDR2: LNHDA, SQIVND (reference sequence). Trimming pared 10 bases from V and 5 bases from J, leaving 19 bases between.

V is TRBV4-3 and J is TRBJ2-5; D is tentatively TRBD1 or TRBD2 (6 bases each). V lost 4 bases, J lost 4 bases, and 19 bases lay in between. Germline CDR1 and CDR2: LGHNA and YSLEER. This CDR3 is built from 16 residues. CDR3 DNA: TGCGCCAGCAGCCCAGGACAGTCCCCCGGGGGAGAGACCCAGTACTTC. This translates into CASSPGQSPGGETQYF.

The chain joins TRBV5-1 to TRBJ1-5; D call uncertain. The CDR3 covers 17 residues. Germline V gives CDR1 SGHRS, CDR2 YFSETQ. Trimming cost V 1 base and J 0 bases, with 14 bases left between them. The CDR3 sequence is CASSLLPVSYSNQPQHF. The CDR3 bases are TGCGCCAGCAGCTTGCTTCCTGTCAGCTATAGCAATCAGCCCCAGCATTTT.

This clone was detected only once. V gene TRBV7-7 combines with J gene TRBJ1-3; 9 nucleotides match TRBD1. J gave up 2 bases and V 5 bases, and 7 bases lay outside the gene matches. Germline V lookup: CDR1 SSHAT, CDR2 FNYEAQ (reference sequence). There are 16 residues in the CDR3. The CDR3 coding sequence is TGTGCCAGCAGCCCCGGGACAGGGATAACTGGAAACACCATATATTTT. Amino acids: CASSPGTGITGNTIYF.

V gene TRBV28 combines with J gene TRBJ1-4; a weak D match, TRBD1 (6 bases). This CDR3 comprises 15 residues. Germline assignment: CDR1 MDHEN and CDR2 SYDVKM. Trimming stripped 2 bases from V and 3 bases from J, with 10 bases between. The CDR3 loop reads CASSLGGAANEKLFF. The CDR3, as DNA: TGTGCCAGCAGTTTAGGGGGGGCGGCTAATGAAAAACTGTTTTTT.

The gene calls are TRBV10-2 and TRBJ2-1; D perhaps matches TRBD2 (6 bases). This CDR3 has 13 amino acids. V was pared by 5 bases and J by 9 bases, with 14 bases between. Germline CDR1 and CDR2: WSHSY and SAAADI. In nucleotides, the CDR3 is TGCGCCAGCAGTCGTCTCACGGAGGGTGAGCAGTTCTTC. This translates into CASSRLTEGEQFF.

The chain's CDR3 is CASSQDRQGVASPLHF. CDR3 in DNA: TGTGCCAGCAGCCAAGATCGGCAGGGGGTGGCTTCACCCCTCCACTTT. The chain uses TRBV4-2 and TRBJ1-6; 7 bases agree with TRBD1. The CDR3 consists of 16 residues. CDR1 and CDR2 from the germline V gene are LGHNA and YNFKEQ. The J segment lost 9 bases and the V segment lost 0 bases, leaving 8 bases of the junction unmatched.

The V call is TRBV6-6, the J call TRBJ2-7; possibly TRBD2 for D (6 bases). Trimming cost V 4 bases and J 0 bases, with 7 bases left between them. The length of the CDR3 is 13 residues. Germline CDR1 MNHNY, CDR2 SVGAGI (reference sequence). The CDR3 coding sequence is TGTGCCAGCAGTTTAGCGGACTCCTACGAGCAGTACTTC. It codes for CASSLADSYEQYF.

This rearrangement joins TRBV6-1 to TRBJ2-7; TRBD1 matches 9 bases. The CDR3 loop spans 15 amino acids. CDR1 and CDR2 from the germline V gene are MNHNS and SASEGT. After removal of 8 bases from V and 6 bases from J, the junction contained 14 bases not matched to a gene. CDR3 coding DNA: TGTGCCAGCCAAATTCCGGGACAGGGTCTGCGCGAGCAGTACTTC. Translating it yields CASQIPGQGLREQYF.

The chain combines TRBV19 with TRBJ1-5, with 8 bases fitting TRBD1. Germline CDR1 LNHDA, CDR2 SQIVND (reference sequence). With 7 bases clipped from V and 1 base from J, the junction kept 15 bases outside the gene matches. CDR3 size: 18 residues. The CDR3 DNA reads TGTGCCAGTACCGGGGCCAGGGGGCAAAGAAGGAGCAATCAGCCCCAGCATTTT. Amino acid sequence: CASTGARGQRRSNQPQHF.

V is TRBV6-1 and J is TRBJ2-7, with D tentatively TRBD1 or TRBD2 (5 bases each). From germline, CDR1 is MNHNS and CDR2 SASEGT. Between the trimmed V and J ends, which lost 6 bases and 2 bases, there was a span of 14 bases. This CDR3 comprises 14 residues. The CDR3 DNA reads as TGTGCCAGCAGAGTTGGGACGTACGCCTACGAGCAGTACTTC. As protein: CASRVGTYAYEQYF.

The chain uses TRBV2 and TRBJ2-3; the D gene could be TRBD1 or TRBD2 (5 bases each). Trimming took off 4 bases at V and 3 bases at J, with 11 bases between the two ends. CDR1 and CDR2 from the germline V gene are SNHLY and FYNNEI. The CDR3 loop spans 14 amino acids. As DNA, the CDR3 is TGTGCCAGCAGTGCGGGGCTGGCGACAGATACGCAGTATTTT. Its translation is CASSAGLATDTQYF.